The 15 T cell receptor beta chains below were found in one sample sequenced in a study of monozygotic twins with inflammatory bowel disease. TCRdb reprocessed the 5' RACE reads, with one entry per CDR3 protein and no DNA. This repertoire comprises about 160,000 distinct CDR3 sequences; its ten largest clones make up approximately 3%. What was sequenced was blood. The receptors originated from a human donor with ulcerative colitis or Crohn's disease, or a healthy co-twin of an affected twin (not recorded which).

The V call is TRBV12-3 or TRBV12-4, the J call TRBJ1-1. CDR3 length equals 14 residues. CDR3 loop: CASSSAGRNTEAFF.

The gene calls are TRBV12-3 or TRBV12-4 and TRBJ2-2. The CDR3 runs 14 residues. The CDR3 protein is CASSLPTVTGELFF.

The rearrangement links TRBV20-1 to TRBJ2-1; the D call from TCRdb, TRBD2, cannot be confirmed without DNA. This CDR3 is built from 14 residues. CDR1 DFQATT and CDR2 SNEGSKA come from the germline V gene (reference sequence). CDR3: CSALGLAGYNEQFF.

V is TRBV18 and J is TRBJ2-5; TCRdb designates TRBD1, a call that cannot be tested without DNA. CDR3 size: 15 residues. The germline V gene encodes CDR1 KGHSH and CDR2 LQKENI. CDR3 protein: CASHPPTGGEETQYF.

The V gene is TRBV7-7, the J gene TRBJ2-1; TCRdb returns TRBD2, unconfirmable since there is no DNA. In germline, CDR1 is SSHAT, CDR2 FNYEAQ (reference sequence). CDR3 length: 16 amino acids. The CDR3 spells CASSFLAGTTLDEQFF.

The V call is TRBV9, the J call TRBJ2-7; TCRdb selects TRBD1, and the lack of DNA leaves this call unchecked. Germline loops: CDR1 SGDLS, CDR2 YYNGEE. CDR3 size: 14 residues. This CDR3 reads CASSPGTGIHEQYF.

The rearrangement joins TRBV5-1 to TRBJ2-5; TCRdb lists TRBD2, though no DNA is available to test this call. Germline CDR1 is SGHRS and CDR2 is YFSETQ. This CDR3 has 16 amino acids. CDR3 residues: CASSSTSGTPEETQYF.

The V gene is TRBV4-1, the J gene TRBJ2-7. The CDR3 loop spans 15 amino acids. The germline V gene has CDR1 MGHRA and CDR2 YSYEKL. The CDR3 sequence: CASSQELWESYEQYF.

CDR3 region: CASSLGGSTYNEQFF. The chain combines TRBV7-6 with TRBJ2-1. This CDR3 is built from 15 residues. CDR1 and CDR2 (germline): SGHVS, FNYEAQ.

The chain combines TRBV24-1 with TRBJ2-1; there is no DNA to check the TCRdb D call of TRBD1. The CDR3 runs 16 residues. CDR1 KGHDR and CDR2 SFDVKD come from the germline V gene. The CDR3 sequence: CATSDPQTPGSDEQFF.

The V call is TRBV10-3, the J call TRBJ2-2; TCRdb indicates TRBD2, and absent DNA this call remains unverified. This CDR3 region has 16 residues. Germline CDR1 is ENHRY and CDR2 is SYGVKD. CDR3 in amino acids: CAISGSAGGPTGELFF.

The chain carries TRBV18 and TRBJ1-1; TCRdb names TRBD1, which stays unverified in the absence of DNA. Germline values: CDR1 KGHSH, CDR2 LQKENI. This CDR3 has 15 amino acids. The chain's CDR3 is CASSPLGDRVTEAFF. The whole variable domain, remainder taken from reference TRBV18 and TRBJ1-1, is NAGVMQNPRHLVRRRGQEARLRCSPMKGHSHVYWYRQLPEEGLKFMVYLQKENIIDESGMPKERFSAEFPKEGPSILRIQQVVRGDSAAYFCASSPLGDRVTEAFFGQGTRLTVV.

The J gene is TRBJ1-4, the V gene TRBV28. Germline assignment: CDR1 MDHEN and CDR2 SYDVKM. The CDR3 spans 21 residues. CDR3 residues: CASSLRAGHTEPGPQVGKLFF.

The gene calls are TRBV20-1 and TRBJ1-5; TCRdb's D call, TRBD1, is unchecked because there is no DNA. This CDR3 has 15 residues. The germline CDR1 and CDR2 sequences are DFQATT and SNEGSKA (reference sequence). The CDR3 region is CSARNPQGGNQPQHF.

The chain couples TRBV4-1 to TRBJ1-1. The CDR3 is made up of 16 amino acids. Germline CDR1 and CDR2: MGHRA and YSYEKL. CDR3 in amino acids: CASSQDGDLAYTEAFF.